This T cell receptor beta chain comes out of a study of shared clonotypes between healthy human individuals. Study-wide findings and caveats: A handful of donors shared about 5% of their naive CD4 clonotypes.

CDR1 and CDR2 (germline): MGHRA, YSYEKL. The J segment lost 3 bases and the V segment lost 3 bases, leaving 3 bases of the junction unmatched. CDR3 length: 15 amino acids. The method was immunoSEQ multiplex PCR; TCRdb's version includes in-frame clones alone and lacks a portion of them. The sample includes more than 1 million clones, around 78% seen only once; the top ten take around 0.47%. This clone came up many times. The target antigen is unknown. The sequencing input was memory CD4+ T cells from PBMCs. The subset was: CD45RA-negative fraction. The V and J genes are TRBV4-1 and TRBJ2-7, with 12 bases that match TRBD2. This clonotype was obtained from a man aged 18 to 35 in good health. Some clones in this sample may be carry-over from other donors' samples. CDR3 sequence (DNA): TGCGCCAGCAGCCAGACTAGCGGGAGCCTCTACGAGCAGTACTTC. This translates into CASSQTSGSLYEQYF.